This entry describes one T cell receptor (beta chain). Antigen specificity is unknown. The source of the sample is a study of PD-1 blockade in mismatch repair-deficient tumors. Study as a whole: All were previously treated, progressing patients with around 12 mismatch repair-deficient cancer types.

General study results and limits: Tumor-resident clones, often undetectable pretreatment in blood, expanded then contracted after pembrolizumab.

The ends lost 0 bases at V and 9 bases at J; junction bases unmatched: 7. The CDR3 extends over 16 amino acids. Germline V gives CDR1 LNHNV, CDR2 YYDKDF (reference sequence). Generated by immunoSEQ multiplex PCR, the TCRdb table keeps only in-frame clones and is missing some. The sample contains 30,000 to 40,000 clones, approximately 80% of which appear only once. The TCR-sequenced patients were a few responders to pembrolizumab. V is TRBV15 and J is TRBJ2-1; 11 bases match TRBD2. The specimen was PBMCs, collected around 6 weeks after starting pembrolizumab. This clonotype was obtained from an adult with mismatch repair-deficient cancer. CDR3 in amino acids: CATSRDRLAGRVEQFF. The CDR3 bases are TGTGCCACCAGCAGAGATCGACTAGCGGGAAGGGTTGAGCAGTTCTTC. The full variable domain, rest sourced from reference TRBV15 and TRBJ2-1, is DAMVIQNPRYQVTQFGKPVTLSCSQTLNHNVMYWYQQKSSQAPKLLFHYYDKDFNNEADTPDNFQSRRPNTSFCFLDIRSPGLGDTAMYLCATSRDRLAGRVEQFFGPGTRLTVL.